The rows below give T cell receptor beta chains drawn from one sample of a study of CD8+CD57+ T cells in acquired aplastic anemia. In TCRdb, the reads were re-called with MiXCR into one record per CDR3 protein. The sample includes about 160,000 distinct CDR3 sequences, around 75% seen only once; the top ten take about 50%. The sequenced material came from sorted CD4+, CD8+, or CD8+CD57+ T cells (not recorded which) from PBMCs. The origin of the receptors is a human donor with aplastic anemia. CDR3s include the opening cysteine and the closing phenylalanine or tryptophan. The order of the fields is clone size, V gene, D gene, J gene, CDR3 protein, CDR3 DNA. The D gene is left open where the match is weak. Clone size is stated in some rows and not others, as once, few, many or a class when expanded.

clone size: once
V gene: TRBV6-5
D gene: TRBD2
J gene: TRBJ2-7
CDR3 protein: CASRGLASLYEQYF
CDR3 DNA: TGTGCCAGCAGAGGACTAGCTTCGCTCTACGAGCAGTATTTC

clone size: .
V gene: TRBV7-2
D gene: TRBD1
J gene: TRBJ2-2
CDR3 protein: CASSLVPPDRGSSVTGELFF
CDR3 DNA: TGTGCCAGCAGCTTAGTCCCCCCGGACAGGGGATCCTCGGTCACCGGGGAGCTGTTTTTT

clone size: few
V gene: TRBV20-1
D gene: .
J gene: TRBJ1-2
CDR3 protein: CSAQQLGYTF
CDR3 DNA: TGCAGTGCTCAACAGTTGGGCTACACCTTC

clone size: .
V gene: TRBV24-1
D gene: .
J gene: TRBJ2-5
CDR3 protein: CATSARGGSETQYF
CDR3 DNA: TGTGCCACCAGTGCTAGGGGGGGGTCCGAGACCCAGTACTTC

clone size: .
V gene: TRBV19
D gene: .
J gene: TRBJ1-6
CDR3 protein: CASSMSPGTPPLHF
CDR3 DNA: TGTGCCAGTAGTATGTCTCCGGGGACACCACCCCTCCACTTT

clone size: .
V gene: TRBV20-1
D gene: TRBD2
J gene: TRBJ2-3
CDR3 protein: CSAPGLAGATDTQYF
CDR3 DNA: TGCAGTGCGCCTGGACTAGCGGGGGCCACAGATACGCAGTATTTT

clone size: .
V gene: TRBV10-3
D gene: .
J gene: TRBJ2-1
CDR3 protein: CAISDGLSHEQFF
CDR3 DNA: TGTGCCATCAGTGATGGGCTCTCCCATGAGCAGTTCTTC

clone size: .
V gene: TRBV7-9
D gene: .
J gene: TRBJ2-7
CDR3 protein: CASSFAQIYEQYF
CDR3 DNA: TGTGCCAGCAGCTTCGCACAGATCTACGAGCAGTACTTC

clone size: .
V gene: TRBV5-5
D gene: TRBD2
J gene: TRBJ2-5
CDR3 protein: CASSPATSGGVDSETQYF
CDR3 DNA: TGTGCCAGCAGCCCTGCGACTAGCGGGGGGGTTGATTCAGAGACCCAGTACTTC

clone size: once
V gene: TRBV10-2
D gene: .
J gene: TRBJ2-5
CDR3 protein: CATAKQGGQETQYF
CDR3 DNA: TGCGCCACCGCCAAACAAGGGGGTCAAGAGACCCAGTACTTC

clone size: .
V gene: TRBV7-2
D gene: .
J gene: TRBJ2-3
CDR3 protein: CASSSGGAKPYTDTQYF
CDR3 DNA: TGTGCCAGCAGCTCGGGCGGGGCCAAGCCGTACACAGATACGCAGTATTTT

clone size: .
V gene: TRBV7-3
D gene: .
J gene: TRBJ1-1
CDR3 protein: CASGARMNTEAFF
CDR3 DNA: TGTGCCAGCGGGGCCAGGATGAACACTGAAGCTTTCTTT

clone size: few
V gene: TRBV5-5
D gene: .
J gene: TRBJ1-2
CDR3 protein: CASSLAGGNYGYTF
CDR3 DNA: TGTGCCAGCAGCTTGGCCGGGGGCAACTATGGCTACACCTTC

clone size: once
V gene: TRBV15
D gene: .
J gene: TRBJ2-7
CDR3 protein: CATSRRGGLSYEQYF
CDR3 DNA: TGTGCCACCAGCAGAAGAGGGGGGCTCTCCTACGAGCAGTACTTC

clone size: .
V gene: TRBV6-6
D gene: .
J gene: TRBJ2-2
CDR3 protein: CASRAGITGELFF
CDR3 DNA: TGTGCCAGCCGGGCGGGGATCACCGGGGAGCTGTTTTTT

clone size: .
V gene: TRBV9
D gene: .
J gene: TRBJ1-1
CDR3 protein: CASSRPDGHPNTEAFF
CDR3 DNA: TGTGCCAGCAGCAGACCTGATGGACACCCGAACACTGAAGCTTTCTTT

clone size: .
V gene: TRBV15
D gene: .
J gene: TRBJ2-5
CDR3 protein: CATSRDHYRAVAGQETQYF
CDR3 DNA: TGTGCCACCAGCAGAGATCACTATCGGGCGGTTGCGGGGCAAGAGACCCAGTACTTC

clone size: once
V gene: TRBV10-3
D gene: .
J gene: TRBJ2-7
CDR3 protein: CAISRGTYEQYF
CDR3 DNA: TGTGCCATCTCCCGGGGAACCTACGAGCAGTACTTC

clone size: .
V gene: TRBV29-1
D gene: .
J gene: TRBJ2-3
CDR3 protein: CSVERVPDTQYF
CDR3 DNA: TGCAGCGTTGAAAGGGTCCCAGATACGCAGTATTTT

clone size: .
V gene: TRBV2
D gene: .
J gene: TRBJ1-2
CDR3 protein: CASSAGLYGYTF
CDR3 DNA: TGTGCCAGCAGTGCAGGGCTCTATGGCTACACCTTC

clone size: .
V gene: TRBV15
D gene: .
J gene: TRBJ2-7
CDR3 protein: CATSAGRSGEQYF
CDR3 DNA: TGTGCCACCAGCGCAGGCAGGAGCGGCGAGCAGTACTTC

clone size: once
V gene: TRBV5-5
D gene: TRBD2
J gene: TRBJ2-3
CDR3 protein: CASTGLAGVDTQYF
CDR3 DNA: TGTGCCAGCACGGGACTAGCGGGAGTGGATACGCAGTATTTT

clone size: .
V gene: TRBV7-8
D gene: TRBD1
J gene: TRBJ2-2
CDR3 protein: CASSFRTGPNTGELFF
CDR3 DNA: TGTGCCAGCAGCTTTCGGACAGGCCCGAACACCGGGGAGCTGTTTTTT

clone size: few
V gene: TRBV7-9
D gene: TRBD2
J gene: TRBJ2-3
CDR3 protein: CASSLEPAGSTDTQYF
CDR3 DNA: TGTGCCAGCAGCTTAGAGCCAGCGGGGTCCACAGATACGCAGTATTTT

clone size: .
V gene: TRBV4-3
D gene: .
J gene: TRBJ2-1
CDR3 protein: CASSQDWARGGNEQFF
CDR3 DNA: TGCGCCAGCAGCCAAGATTGGGCACGGGGTGGCAATGAGCAGTTCTTC

clone size: once
V gene: TRBV20-1
D gene: .
J gene: TRBJ1-2
CDR3 protein: CSANSYYGYTF
CDR3 DNA: TGCAGTGCCAACAGCTACTATGGCTACACCTTC

clone size: .
V gene: TRBV25-1
D gene: .
J gene: TRBJ1-1
CDR3 protein: CASSEWGTTEAFF
CDR3 DNA: TGTGCCAGCAGTGAATGGGGGACCACTGAAGCTTTCTTT

clone size: few
V gene: TRBV6-5
D gene: .
J gene: TRBJ1-4
CDR3 protein: CASGEPGDEKLFF
CDR3 DNA: TGTGCCAGCGGTGAGCCGGGGGATGAAAAACTGTTTTTT

clone size: .
V gene: TRBV25-1
D gene: TRBD2
J gene: TRBJ2-2
CDR3 protein: CASRLAGGGTGELFF
CDR3 DNA: TGTGCCAGCAGACTAGCGGGAGGGGGCACCGGGGAGCTGTTTTTT

clone size: few
V gene: TRBV29-1
D gene: .
J gene: TRBJ1-3
CDR3 protein: CSADSDSGNTIYF
CDR3 DNA: TGCAGCGCGGACAGTGACTCTGGAAACACCATATATTTT

clone size: .
V gene: TRBV2
D gene: TRBD1
J gene: TRBJ1-4
CDR3 protein: CASSEQGAREKLFF
CDR3 DNA: TGTGCCAGCAGTGAGCAGGGGGCGAGAGAAAAACTGTTTTTT

clone size: .
V gene: TRBV29-1
D gene: .
J gene: TRBJ1-3
CDR3 protein: CSVVQTAERLNTIYF
CDR3 DNA: TGCAGCGTTGTTCAGACAGCGGAGCGCTTAAACACCATATATTTT

clone size: once
V gene: TRBV20-1
D gene: TRBD2
J gene: TRBJ2-7
CDR3 protein: CSAPARGGYEQYF
CDR3 DNA: TGCAGTGCCCCTGCGAGGGGAGGGTACGAGCAGTACTTC

clone size: .
V gene: TRBV2
D gene: TRBD2
J gene: TRBJ2-3
CDR3 protein: CASSQRLTGGRTDTQYF
CDR3 DNA: TGTGCCAGCAGTCAACGACTAACGGGAGGTAGAACAGATACGCAGTATTTT

clone size: .
V gene: TRBV10-2
D gene: .
J gene: TRBJ1-2
CDR3 protein: CASSDGLTGPSGYTF
CDR3 DNA: TGCGCCAGCAGTGATGGCCTGACGGGTCCTAGTGGCTACACCTTC

clone size: .
V gene: TRBV15
D gene: .
J gene: TRBJ1-1
CDR3 protein: CATSGTGGNTEAFF
CDR3 DNA: TGTGCCACCAGCGGCACGGGAGGGAATACTGAAGCTTTCTTT

clone size: .
V gene: TRBV7-3
D gene: TRBD2
J gene: TRBJ2-1
CDR3 protein: CASSETSGGAGEQFF
CDR3 DNA: TGTGCCAGCAGCGAGACTAGCGGGGGGGCAGGTGAGCAGTTCTTC

clone size: .
V gene: TRBV4-1
D gene: .
J gene: TRBJ2-3
CDR3 protein: CASSPLIRGGTDTQYF
CDR3 DNA: TGCGCCAGCAGCCCCTTAATAAGAGGAGGGACAGATACGCAGTATTTT

clone size: .
V gene: TRBV4-2
D gene: TRBD1
J gene: TRBJ1-2
CDR3 protein: CASSQAGTGGGGYTF
CDR3 DNA: TGTGCCAGCAGCCAAGCAGGGACAGGGGGCGGGGGCTACACCTTC

clone size: .
V gene: TRBV20-1
D gene: TRBD1
J gene: TRBJ2-5
CDR3 protein: CSARPGTESQETQYF
CDR3 DNA: TGCAGTGCTAGGCCCGGGACAGAAAGCCAAGAGACCCAGTACTTC

clone size: many
V gene: TRBV12-3/TRBV12-4
D gene: .
J gene: TRBJ2-5
CDR3 protein: CASSFTRNLQETQYF
CDR3 DNA: TGTGCCAGCAGTTTCACCAGGAACCTCCAAGAGACCCAGTACTTC

clone size: .
V gene: TRBV2
D gene: .
J gene: TRBJ1-6
CDR3 protein: CASSRGVSPLHF
CDR3 DNA: TGTGCCTCCTCAAGGGGGGTTTCACCCCTCCACTTT

clone size: .
V gene: TRBV15
D gene: .
J gene: TRBJ2-2
CDR3 protein: CATSTYGGSSGELFF
CDR3 DNA: TGTGCCACCAGCACGTATGGGGGTTCTTCTGGGGAGCTGTTTTTT

clone size: many
V gene: TRBV12-3/TRBV12-4
D gene: .
J gene: TRBJ1-2
CDR3 protein: CASTPPDQARWGYTF
CDR3 DNA: TGTGCCAGCACCCCACCGGACCAAGCCAGGTGGGGCTACACCTTC

clone size: .
V gene: TRBV6-5
D gene: TRBD2
J gene: TRBJ2-3
CDR3 protein: CASSWGTSGRGTDTQYF
CDR3 DNA: TGTGCCAGCAGTTGGGGGACTAGCGGGAGGGGCACAGATACGCAGTATTTT

clone size: .
V gene: TRBV29-1
D gene: .
J gene: TRBJ2-1
CDR3 protein: CSVGRQPNEQFF
CDR3 DNA: TGCAGCGTTGGCCGACAGCCGAATGAGCAGTTCTTC

clone size: few
V gene: TRBV7-6
D gene: .
J gene: TRBJ2-7
CDR3 protein: CASSLTVVKEQYF
CDR3 DNA: TGTGCCAGCAGCTTAACAGTGGTAAAGGAGCAGTACTTC

clone size: few
V gene: TRBV2
D gene: TRBD1
J gene: TRBJ1-2
CDR3 protein: CASRPRTGPYGYTF
CDR3 DNA: TGTGCCAGCAGACCTAGGACAGGGCCGTATGGCTACACCTTC

clone size: .
V gene: TRBV20-1
D gene: .
J gene: TRBJ1-1
CDR3 protein: CSARGQGYEAFF
CDR3 DNA: TGCAGTGCTAGAGGCCAGGGGTATGAAGCTTTCTTT

clone size: many
V gene: TRBV6-1
D gene: .
J gene: TRBJ2-6
CDR3 protein: CASSESNSGANVLTF
CDR3 DNA: TGTGCCAGCAGTGAATCCAACTCTGGGGCCAACGTCCTGACTTTC

clone size: .
V gene: TRBV6-4
D gene: TRBD1
J gene: TRBJ2-2
CDR3 protein: CASSETGDTGELFF
CDR3 DNA: TGTGCCAGCAGTGAGACAGGGGACACCGGGGAGCTGTTCTTC

clone size: medium-sized
V gene: TRBV20-1
D gene: TRBD2
J gene: TRBJ2-1
CDR3 protein: CSAPPQREYNEQFF
CDR3 DNA: TGCAGTGCCCCCCCCCAGCGGGAGTACAATGAGCAGTTCTTC

clone size: .
V gene: TRBV2
D gene: TRBD1
J gene: TRBJ1-5
CDR3 protein: CASSVSVGTGPNQPQHF
CDR3 DNA: TGTGCCAGCAGTGTAAGTGTGGGGACAGGGCCCAATCAGCCCCAGCATTTT

clone size: .
V gene: TRBV2
D gene: .
J gene: TRBJ1-1
CDR3 protein: CASIGDFNTEAFF
CDR3 DNA: TGTGCCAGCATCGGCGACTTCAACACTGAAGCTTTCTTT

clone size: .
V gene: TRBV19
D gene: .
J gene: TRBJ1-4
CDR3 protein: CASRNEGSVNEKLFF
CDR3 DNA: TGTGCCAGTAGGAATGAGGGTTCGGTTAATGAAAAACTGTTTTTT

clone size: .
V gene: TRBV15
D gene: .
J gene: TRBJ2-5
CDR3 protein: CATRGQGLETQYF
CDR3 DNA: TGTGCCACCAGGGGTCAGGGTCTCGAGACCCAGTACTTC

clone size: .
V gene: TRBV15
D gene: TRBD2
J gene: TRBJ2-1
CDR3 protein: CASSVAGKGNEQFF
CDR3 DNA: TGTGCCAGCAGCGTAGCGGGGAAAGGGAATGAGCAGTTCTTC

clone size: .
V gene: TRBV29-1
D gene: .
J gene: TRBJ1-2
CDR3 protein: CSVVEGEMMAGCTF
CDR3 DNA: TGCAGCGTTGTAGAGGGGGAGATGATGGCAGGCTGCACCTTC

clone size: once
V gene: TRBV15
D gene: TRBD2
J gene: TRBJ2-2
CDR3 protein: CATSRLAEPTGELFF
CDR3 DNA: TGTGCCACCAGCAGACTAGCGGAACCCACCGGGGAGCTGTTTTTT